One and the same sample provided the 28 T cell receptor beta chains below, sequenced in a study of brain T cells in children with intractable seizures. Here immunoSEQ multiplex PCR was the method, and the copy in TCRdb shows in-frame clones only, minus some. The table has just under 65,000 clones, roughly 95% seen once. This sample comprised peripheral blood, obtained at surgery. These receptors were obtained from a boy in the first two years of life with focal cortical dysplasia and intractable seizures.

J is TRBJ2-5 and V is TRBV15, with D maybe TRBD2 (5 bases). V was pared by 5 bases and J by 1 base, with 11 bases between. Germline V gene sequence: CDR1 LNHNV, CDR2 YYDKDF (reference sequence). This CDR3 is 14 amino acids long. The CDR3 here is CATSPFGVQETQYF. DNA of the CDR3: TGTGCCACCAGCCCATTCGGGGTCCAAGAGACCCAGTACTTC.

The chain links TRBV7-2 to TRBJ1-4; D unresolved. The germline CDR1 and CDR2 sequences are SGHTA and FQGNSA. The CDR3 spans 13 residues. Trimming took 5 bases from V and 8 from J, leaving 12 bases between them. CDR3 coding DNA: TGTGCCAGCAGCCGAGGGTTGGACGAAAAACTGTTTTTT. It encodes CASSRGLDEKLFF.

V is TRBV7-3 and J is TRBJ2-3; 14 positions agree with TRBD2. V shed 4 bases and J 5 bases; nucleotides not matched to a gene: 5. CDR3 size: 16 residues. CDR1 SGHTA and CDR2 FQGTGA come from the germline V gene. The CDR3 region is CASSSGLAGGLDTQYF. CDR3 coding DNA: TGTGCCAGCAGCTCAGGACTAGCGGGAGGTTTAGATACGCAGTATTTT.

V and J are TRBV3-1 (or the pseudogene TRBV3-2) and TRBJ2-3; D is ambiguous. Trimming took 1 base from V and 4 from J, leaving 18 bases between them. The CDR3 sequence is 17 residues long. Germline V lookup: CDR1 LGHDT, CDR2 YNNKEL (reference sequence). The CDR3 sequence is CASSQGKRRPSADTQYF. CDR3 bases: TGTGCCAGCAGCCAAGGTAAACGTCGGCCGAGCGCAGATACGCAGTATTTT.

The CDR3 sequence: CASSLALARADTQYF. The CDR3, as DNA: TGTGCCAGCAGCTTAGCGCTAGCTAGGGCAGATACGCAGTATTTT. This chain uses TRBV7-2 with TRBJ2-3; D is possibly TRBD2 (5 bases). CDR3 length: 15 amino acids. Germline V gene data show CDR1 as SGHTA and CDR2 as FQGNSA. Deletions cut 0 bases from V and 4 bases from J, with 11 bases between.

CDR3 bases: TGTGCCAGCAGCTCTGGGGGGCTACCTACAGATACGCAGTATTTT. It translates to CASSSGGLPTDTQYF. The chain carries TRBV9 and TRBJ2-3; perhaps D is TRBD1 or TRBD2 (6 bases each). This CDR3 contains 15 residues. From germline, CDR1 is SGDLS and CDR2 YYNGEE. Trimming removed 4 bases at V and 3 bases at J, with 15 bases between. The full variable domain, with the rest looked up from reference TRBV9 and TRBJ2-3, is DSGVTQTPKHLITATGQRVTLRCSPRSGDLSVYWYQQSLDQGLQFLIQYYNGEERAKGNILERFSAQQFPDLHSELNLSSLELGDSALYFCASSSGGLPTDTQYFGPGTRLTVL.

This sequence joins TRBV19 and TRBJ1-5; 10 bases match TRBD1. V lost 11 bases to trimming and J lost 3 bases; unmatched junction nucleotides: 7. Germline CDR1 is LNHDA and CDR2 is SQIVND (reference sequence). The CDR3 sequence is 14 residues long. CDR3 nucleotides: TGTGCCGGGGGGACAGGGGTCGACAATCAGCCCCAGCATTTT. Translating gives CAGGTGVDNQPQHF.

V gene TRBV2 combines with J gene TRBJ2-4; D remains unclear. Germline V gene data show CDR1 as SNHLY and CDR2 as FYNNEI. The V gene lost 3 bases and the J gene lost 1 base, with 4 bases spanning the gap. This CDR3 region has 13 residues. CDR3 sequence (DNA): TGTGCCAGCAGTGACAGGGCCAAAAACATTCAGTACTTC. This translates into CASSDRAKNIQYF.

This rearrangement joins TRBV27 to TRBJ2-7; maybe TRBD2 (6 bases). The CDR3 is 14 amino acids. CDR1 is MNHEY, CDR2 SMNVEV, per germline (reference sequence). V dropped 2 bases and J dropped 4 bases, with 12 bases sitting between them. CDR3 nucleotide sequence: TGTGCCAGCAGTTTAATTGGGAGGTTTTACGAGCAGTACTTC. It translates to CASSLIGRFYEQYF.

The rearrangement joins TRBV18 to TRBJ2-3; 11 bases map to TRBD2. This CDR3 comprises 14 residues. Germline V gene lookup returns CDR1 KGHSH and CDR2 LQKENI. Trimming cost V 4 bases and J 4 bases; bases outside gene matches: 1. This CDR3 is CASSLAGGPDTQYF. The CDR3 DNA reads as TGTGCCAGCTCACTAGCGGGGGGGCCAGATACGCAGTATTTT.

This chain links TRBV5-1 with TRBJ2-3, with D unresolved. The germline V and J ends were trimmed by 1 base and 2 bases, with 5 bases remaining between them. Looked up from germline, CDR1 is SGHRS and CDR2 is YFSETQ. This CDR3 is built from 13 residues. CDR3 nucleotide sequence: TGCGCCAGCAGCTTGATCTACACAGATACGCAGTATTTT. This encodes CASSLIYTDTQYF.

This clone appeared once. V and J are TRBV10-3 and TRBJ1-3; D gene ambiguous. The CDR3 has 16 residues. Germline V lookup: CDR1 ENHRY, CDR2 SYGVKD. The germline V and J ends were trimmed by 2 bases and 0 bases, with 11 bases remaining between them. The CDR3 bases are TGTGCCATCAGTGAGGACAAAGCTTACTCTGGAAACACCATATATTTT. It encodes CAISEDKAYSGNTIYF.

This sequence joins TRBV19 and TRBJ2-7; 7 positions agree with TRBD2. The CDR3 contains 15 residues. J was trimmed by 6 bases and V by 7 bases; bases with no gene match: 15. Germline lookup yields CDR1 LNHDA and CDR2 SQIVND (reference sequence). CDR3 amino acids: CASTTTGLIIPEQYF. The CDR3 DNA reads TGTGCCAGTACCACCACGGGACTAATCATCCCCGAGCAGTACTTC. The entire variable domain, with the rest obtained from reference TRBV19 and TRBJ2-7, is as follows: DGGITQSPKYLFRKEGQNVTLSCEQNLNHDAMYWYRQDPGQGLRLIYYSQIVNDFQKGDIAEGYSVSREKKESFPLTVTSAQKNPTAFYLCASTTTGLIIPEQYFGPGTRLTVT.

The chain joins TRBV19 to TRBJ2-1; D is perhaps TRBD2 (5 bases). CDR1 and CDR2 (germline): LNHDA, SQIVND (reference sequence). This CDR3 contains 17 residues. V was pared by 0 bases and J by 1 base, with 13 bases between. In nucleotides, the CDR3 is TGTGCCAGTAGTATAGAGCTAGCCTCTTTGTCCTACAATGAGCAGTTCTTC. Protein sequence: CASSIELASLSYNEQFF.

The chain carries TRBV7-2 and TRBJ1-2, with 9 bases that match TRBD1. The ends lost 5 bases at V and 5 bases at J; junction bases unmatched: 9. The germline gives CDR1 SGHTA, CDR2 FQGNSA. The CDR3 consists of 15 residues. The CDR3 is CASSPLGTGTYGYTF. In DNA form, the CDR3 reads TGTGCCAGCAGCCCTTTGGGGACAGGGACGTATGGCTACACCTTC.

J is TRBJ2-7 and V is TRBV19; perhaps TRBD2 as D (5 bases). The CDR3 totals 16 residues. Germline V lookup: CDR1 LNHDA, CDR2 SQIVND (reference sequence). Trimming shortened V by 6 bases and J by 3 bases, and 21 bases separated the two germline ends. This CDR3 reads CASSALPRELSYEQYF. The CDR3 region has the DNA TGTGCCAGTAGCGCTTTGCCGAGGGAGTTGAGCTACGAGCAGTACTTC. The full variable domain, completed using reference TRBV19 and TRBJ2-7, is DGGITQSPKYLFRKEGQNVTLSCEQNLNHDAMYWYRQDPGQGLRLIYYSQIVNDFQKGDIAEGYSVSREKKESFPLTVTSAQKNPTAFYLCASSALPRELSYEQYFGPGTRLTVT.

This sequence joins TRBV11-1 and TRBJ2-1, with D perhaps assigned TRBD1 or TRBD2 (5 bases each). Trimming shortened V by 4 bases and J by 4 bases, and 14 bases separated the two germline ends. This CDR3 spans 15 amino acids. Germline V gene lookup returns CDR1 SGHAT and CDR2 FQDESV (reference sequence). CDR3 coding DNA: TGTGCCAGCAGCTCTAGGGACCAGCCTTACAATGAGCAGTTCTTC. It encodes CASSSRDQPYNEQFF.

This clone was observed a handful of times. The V call is TRBV4-2, the J call TRBJ2-7; TRBD2 matches 8 bases. Germline assignment: CDR1 LGHNA and CDR2 YNFKEQ. This CDR3 region has 16 residues. Trimming at V came to 0 bases and at J to 4 bases, leaving 8 bases not matched to a gene. CDR3 sequence reads: CASSQDRTSFGYEQYF. The CDR3 DNA sequence: TGTGCCAGCAGCCAAGATAGGACTAGCTTTGGGTACGAGCAGTACTTC.

V usage is TRBV7-8 and J usage is TRBJ1-2; 8 nucleotides agree with TRBD1. V shed 2 bases, J shed 2 bases, and the junction held 4 bases outside the gene matches. This CDR3 comprises 15 residues. Per germline, CDR1 SGHVS and CDR2 FQNEAQ. In DNA, the CDR3 is TGTGCCAGCAGCTTACGTTCAGGGGGCAACTATGGCTACACCTTC. Translated, it gives CASSLRSGGNYGYTF.

The V gene is TRBV11-2, the J gene TRBJ2-3; the match to TRBD2 covers 13 bases. Germline V gene sequence: CDR1 SGHAT, CDR2 FQNNGV. The ends lost 5 bases at V and 7 bases at J; junction bases unmatched: 3. The CDR3 consists of 14 residues. For the CDR3, the DNA is TGTGCCAGCAGCCTACTAGCGGGGGGGTATACGCAGTATTTT. Translation gives CASSLLAGGYTQYF.

Only one count was recorded for this clone. The V call is TRBV6-1, the J call TRBJ1-4; no clear D gene. The ends were cut back, 0 bases at V and 8 bases at J, with 10 bases in the middle. From germline, CDR1 is MNHNS and CDR2 SASEGT. This CDR3 region has 14 residues. The CDR3 loop reads CASSEAWEGEKLFF. CDR3 nucleotides: TGTGCCAGCAGTGAAGCATGGGAAGGAGAAAAACTGTTTTTT.

This clone has only one observation. CDR3: CASSLAGGPPPDEQFF. In DNA form, the CDR3 reads TGTGCCAGCAGCTTAGCGGGGGGGCCCCCGCCGGATGAGCAGTTCTTC. The gene calls are TRBV7-6 and TRBJ2-1, with D possibly matching TRBD2 (7 bases). Trimming took off 0 bases at V and 8 bases at J, with 17 bases between the two ends. CDR3 size: 16 residues. Per the germline V gene, CDR1 is SGHVS and CDR2 is FNYEAQ.

The chain employs TRBV12-5 and TRBJ2-2; D call uncertain. Germline CDR1 LGHNT, CDR2 FRNRAP. The germline V and J ends were trimmed by 2 bases and 3 bases, with 4 bases remaining between them. The length of the CDR3 is 13 residues. The CDR3 nucleotides are TGTGCTAGTGGTTTGCCTCACACCGGGGAGCTGTTTTTT. Amino acid sequence: CASGLPHTGELFF.

This chain uses TRBV4-1 with TRBJ1-3, with D possibly being TRBD1 (6 bases). Trimming left V 1 base short and J 0 bases short, with 13 bases between. Germline loops: CDR1 MGHRA, CDR2 YSYEKL. The length of the CDR3 is 17 residues. CDR3 sequence (DNA): TGCGCCAGCAGCCAAGGCCCACAGGGTTCCTCTGGAAACACCATATATTTT. It translates to CASSQGPQGSSGNTIYF.

This chain links TRBV5-1 with TRBJ1-2, with 7 bases that match TRBD1. Germline CDR1 is SGHRS and CDR2 is YFSETQ. CDR3 length: 14 amino acids. Unmatched junction bases numbered 4, after V lost 0 bases and J lost 5 bases. The CDR3 DNA is TGCGCCAGCAGCTTGGGGGACAGCCAGTATGGCTACACCTTC. Its translation is CASSLGDSQYGYTF.

The chain links TRBV4-2 to TRBJ2-3, with 9 positions matching TRBD2. This CDR3 region has 16 residues. CDR1 is LGHNA and CDR2 is YNFKEQ in the germline V gene. V was pared by 4 bases and J by 0 bases, with 5 bases of the junction left unmatched. The CDR3 loop reads CASSRVAGVSTDTQYF. The CDR3, as DNA: TGTGCCAGCAGCCGGGTAGCGGGGGTTAGCACAGATACGCAGTATTTT.

J is TRBJ1-2 and V is TRBV2, with 9 bases fitting TRBD1. V was clipped by 9 bases and J by 4 bases; unmatched bases: 3. The length of the CDR3 is 12 residues. The V gene's germline CDR1 is SNHLY and CDR2 FYNNEI. Written as DNA, the CDR3 is TGTGCCAGGGGACAGGGAGTCTATGGCTACACCTTC. Residues: CARGQGVYGYTF.

This rearrangement joins TRBV4-1 to TRBJ2-3; D not resolved. Trimming pared 4 bases from V and 2 bases from J, leaving 22 bases between. The V gene's germline CDR1 is MGHRA and CDR2 YSYEKL. This CDR3 spans 18 amino acids. The CDR3, as DNA: TGCGCCAGCAGCCTTCGCCCAGCGAGTGAGTGGCTCACAGATACGCAGTATTTT. The encoded protein is CASSLRPASEWLTDTQYF.